The clone carrying this T cell receptor beta chain was seen repeatedly, ten times or more. Its target is unknown. The entry originates in a study of identical twins. TCRdb re-analysed the 5' RACE reads in MiXCR, keeping a single row per CDR3 protein. This sample yields roughly 710,000 distinct CDR3 sequences, of which 5.5% to 6.5% are seen a single time; around 2% belongs to the top ten. Looked up from germline, CDR1 is WSHSY and CDR2 is SAAADI. Trimming left V 3 bases short and J 7 bases short, with 10 bases between. CDR3 length equals 13 residues. Study-wide points: Fewer insertions characterized abundant cord blood beta clonotypes, whereas memory repertoires showed none.

This TCR was sampled from a man between 18 and 29 years old in good health. The sample consisted of naive T cells sorted from blood. The chain has TRBV10-2 and TRBJ1-5, with D hard to call. CDR3: CASSELFNQPQHF. For the CDR3, the DNA is TGCGCCAGCAGTGAACTGTTTAACCAGCCCCAGCATTTT.